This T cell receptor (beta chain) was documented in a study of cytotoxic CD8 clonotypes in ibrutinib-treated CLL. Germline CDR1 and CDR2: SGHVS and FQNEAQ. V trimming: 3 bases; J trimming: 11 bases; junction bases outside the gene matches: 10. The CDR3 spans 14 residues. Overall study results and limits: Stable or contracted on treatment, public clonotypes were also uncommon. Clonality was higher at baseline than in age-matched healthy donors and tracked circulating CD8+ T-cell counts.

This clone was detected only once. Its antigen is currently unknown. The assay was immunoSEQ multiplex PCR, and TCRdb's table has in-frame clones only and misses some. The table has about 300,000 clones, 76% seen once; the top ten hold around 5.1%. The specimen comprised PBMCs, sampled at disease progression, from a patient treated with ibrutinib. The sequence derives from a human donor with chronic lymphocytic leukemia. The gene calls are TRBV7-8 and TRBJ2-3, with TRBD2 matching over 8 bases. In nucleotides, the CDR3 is TGTGCCAGCAGCTTTAGGCCCCAAGCGGGGGAGCAGTATTTT. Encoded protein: CASSFRPQAGEQYF.